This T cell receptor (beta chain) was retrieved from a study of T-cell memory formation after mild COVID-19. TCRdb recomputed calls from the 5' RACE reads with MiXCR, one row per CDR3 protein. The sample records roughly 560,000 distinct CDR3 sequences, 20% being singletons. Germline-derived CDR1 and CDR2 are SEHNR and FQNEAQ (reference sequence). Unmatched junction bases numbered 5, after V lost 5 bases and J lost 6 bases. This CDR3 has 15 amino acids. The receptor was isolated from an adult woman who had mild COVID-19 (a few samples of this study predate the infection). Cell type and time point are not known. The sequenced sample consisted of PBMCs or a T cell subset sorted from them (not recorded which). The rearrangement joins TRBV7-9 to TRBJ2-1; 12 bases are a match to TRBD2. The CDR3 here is CASSPRTSGTNEQFF. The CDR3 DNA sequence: TGTGCCAGCAGCCCTCGGACTAGCGGGACCAATGAGCAGTTCTTC.